This T cell receptor beta chain was recorded in a study of blood T cell repertoires in COVID-19. Study summary: PBMCs, B-cell-depleted T cells, or T cells provided the cDNA or gDNA that made up the material.

Original handling: Counts of nucleated cells, estimated from reference gene primer amplification, were obtained. TCRdb's copy holds only in-frame clones and misses some; the assay was immunoSEQ multiplex PCR. V, J and clone size derive from that table, while D and trimming were established from the DNA sequence. The table records under 80,000 clones, approximately 87% of them present only once. The V end lost 0 bases, the J end lost 6 bases, and 6 bases lay between the germline ends. This CDR3 has 13 amino acids. The chain employs TRBV12-3 or TRBV12-4 and TRBJ1-3; D is possibly TRBD1 (5 bases). This TCR came from a man older than 75 in a cohort sampled during active COVID-19. The specimen was peripheral blood. The CDR3 protein is CASSLARANTIYF. For the CDR3, the DNA is TGTGCCAGCAGTTTAGCCAGGGCAAACACCATATATTTT.